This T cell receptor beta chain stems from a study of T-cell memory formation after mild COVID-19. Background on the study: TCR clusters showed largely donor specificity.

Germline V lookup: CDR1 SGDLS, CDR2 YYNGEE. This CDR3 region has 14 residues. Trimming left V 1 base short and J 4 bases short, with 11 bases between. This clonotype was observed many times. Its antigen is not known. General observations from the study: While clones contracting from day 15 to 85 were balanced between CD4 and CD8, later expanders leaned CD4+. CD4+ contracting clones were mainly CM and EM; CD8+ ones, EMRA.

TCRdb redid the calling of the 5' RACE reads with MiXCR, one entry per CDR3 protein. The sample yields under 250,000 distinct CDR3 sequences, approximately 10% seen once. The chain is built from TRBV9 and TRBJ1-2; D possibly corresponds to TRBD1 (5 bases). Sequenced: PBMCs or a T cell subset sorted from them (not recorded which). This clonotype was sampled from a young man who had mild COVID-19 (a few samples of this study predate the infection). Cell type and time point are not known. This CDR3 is CASSVSGGSYGYTF. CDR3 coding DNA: TGTGCCAGCAGCGTAAGCGGGGGTAGCTATGGCTACACCTTC.